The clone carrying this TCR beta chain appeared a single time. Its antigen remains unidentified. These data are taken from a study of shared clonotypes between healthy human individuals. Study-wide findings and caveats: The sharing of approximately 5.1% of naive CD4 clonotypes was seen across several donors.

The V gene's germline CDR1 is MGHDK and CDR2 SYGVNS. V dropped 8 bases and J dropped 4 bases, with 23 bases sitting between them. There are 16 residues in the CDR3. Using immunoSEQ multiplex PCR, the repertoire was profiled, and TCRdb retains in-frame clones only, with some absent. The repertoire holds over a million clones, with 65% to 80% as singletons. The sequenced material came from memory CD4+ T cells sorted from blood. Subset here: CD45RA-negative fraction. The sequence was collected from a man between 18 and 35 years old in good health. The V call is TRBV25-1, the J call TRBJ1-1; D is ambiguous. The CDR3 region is CASSGPFTVSGTEAFF. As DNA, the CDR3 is TGTGCCAGCTCGGGCCCTTTTACTGTGTCGGGCACTGAAGCTTTCTTT.